These 28 T cell receptor beta chains share one sample of origin, sequenced in a study of cytomegalovirus exposure and HLA in healthy donors. The assay was immunoSEQ multiplex PCR, and TCRdb's table has in-frame clones only and misses some. The sample includes about 200,000 clones, around 90% of them seen just once. Sequences were obtained from PBMCs. The receptors were gathered from a woman between 18 and 30 years old in good health and CMV-seronegative.

The V and J genes are TRBV7-2 and TRBJ2-1; 9 nucleotides agree with TRBD2. CDR1 and CDR2 (germline): SGHTA, FQGNSA. The trim removed 2 bases at V and 8 bases at J, leaving 7 bases unmatched. The CDR3 spans 15 residues. The CDR3 region is CASSLPGTSQDEQFF. The CDR3 DNA sequence: TGTGCCAGCAGCTTACCTGGGACTAGCCAGGATGAGCAGTTCTTC.

The chain recombines TRBV13 with TRBJ2-1, with 10 bases fitting TRBD2. The CDR3 totals 20 residues. Germline V CDR1 and CDR2: PRHDT, FYEKMQ (reference sequence). The V and J ends lost 0 bases and 1 base, in that order; junction bases with no gene match: 12. The CDR3 sequence: CASSLGPLAGAAKSYNEQFF. The CDR3, as DNA: TGTGCCAGCAGCTTAGGGCCCCTAGCGGGAGCTGCAAAGTCCTACAATGAGCAGTTCTTC.

The rearrangement joins TRBV28 to TRBJ2-7; 7 positions agree with TRBD1. CDR3 length: 14 amino acids. The V segment lost 8 bases and the J segment 0 bases; nucleotides outside the gene matches: 7. CDR1 is MDHEN and CDR2 is SYDVKM in the germline V gene. CDR3 bases: TGTGCCAGCCGACCTTGGGACAGCTCCTACGAGCAGTACTTC. Amino acid sequence: CASRPWDSSYEQYF.

This clone was detected only a few times. J is TRBJ2-2 and V is TRBV11-3; 7 bases line up with TRBD2. V gave up 0 bases and J gave up 4 bases; unmatched junction bases: 5. The CDR3 contains 16 residues. Per the germline V gene, CDR1 is SGHNT and CDR2 is YENEEA. The CDR3 region has the DNA TGTGCCAGCAGCTTAGATCGAACTAGCGTCACCGGGGAGCTGTTTTTT. The encoded protein is CASSLDRTSVTGELFF.

The J gene is TRBJ2-1, the V gene TRBV6-5, with 8 nucleotides matching TRBD1. V lost 6 bases to trimming and J lost 6 bases; unmatched junction nucleotides: 4. Germline values: CDR1 MNHEY, CDR2 SVGAGI. This CDR3 is built from 13 residues. Here the CDR3 reads CASRPTGGNEQFF. CDR3 nucleotides: TGTGCCAGCAGGCCTACAGGGGGCAATGAGCAGTTCTTC.

This clone has just one count. The chain links TRBV15 to TRBJ1-3, with D perhaps TRBD1 (6 bases). Looked up from germline, CDR1 is LNHNV and CDR2 is YYDKDF (reference sequence). Trimming removed 0 bases from V and 4 bases from J, with 10 bases in between. The CDR3 is 15 amino acids. This CDR3 reads CATSRDRGQGNTIYF. The CDR3 coding sequence is TGTGCCACCAGCAGAGATCGAGGACAGGGAAACACCATATATTTT. The whole variable domain, filled in from reference TRBV15 and TRBJ1-3, reads DAMVIQNPRYQVTQFGKPVTLSCSQTLNHNVMYWYQQKSSQAPKLLFHYYDKDFNNEADTPDNFQSRRPNTSFCFLDIRSPGLGDTAMYLCATSRDRGQGNTIYFGEGSWLTVV.

The chain joins TRBV5-4 to TRBJ1-1; 11 bases are a match to TRBD1. CDR1 is SGHNT and CDR2 is YYREEE in the germline V gene (reference sequence). J lost 0 bases, V lost 3 bases, and 16 bases had no gene match. The CDR3 covers 20 residues. Written as DNA, the CDR3 is TGTGCCAGCAGCTACCCGGGCCCTGGGACAGGGGGATCTCTGAACACTGAAGCTTTCTTT. It encodes CASSYPGPGTGGSLNTEAFF.

The V and J genes are TRBV7-2 and TRBJ1-5; D is ambiguous. CDR1 and CDR2 from the germline V gene are SGHTA and FQGNSA. V gave up 8 bases and J gave up 6 bases, with 11 bases separating them. The CDR3 consists of 12 residues. CDR3 coding DNA: TGTGCCAGCTCCTCGGGGATTCAGCCCCAGCATTTT. It translates to CASSSGIQPQHF.

The rearrangement uses TRBV5-1 and TRBJ2-5; TRBD2 matches at 11 bases. V lost 1 base to trimming and J lost 2 bases; unmatched junction nucleotides: 4. Germline CDR1 is SGHRS and CDR2 is YFSETQ. The CDR3 sequence is 16 residues long. The CDR3 nucleotides read TGCGCCAGCAGCTTGACCGTAGCGGGAGGGCAAGAGACCCAGTACTTC. Its protein product is CASSLTVAGGQETQYF.

This rearrangement joins TRBV23-1 to TRBJ2-7; D gene uncertain. TRBV23-1 is an ORF, with its function uncertain. V was cut by 4 bases and J by 4 bases, with 11 bases left in between. The CDR3 spans 13 residues. CDR3 region: CASSRLVRYEQYF. The CDR3 DNA reads as TGCGCCAGCAGTCGACTGGTGCGGTACGAGCAGTACTTC.

V gene TRBV28 combines with J gene TRBJ2-7, with 12 positions matching TRBD1. This CDR3 is 18 amino acids long. After removal of 9 bases from V and 3 bases from J, the junction contained 18 bases not matched to a gene. The V gene's germline CDR1 is MDHEN and CDR2 SYDVKM. In nucleotides, the CDR3 is TGTGCCAGTCCCCCAGGGACAGGGGGCCATCGGTGGCTCTACGAGCAGTACTTC. It specifies CASPPGTGGHRWLYEQYF.

The V call is TRBV10-3, the J call TRBJ2-7, with TRBD2 matching 7 bases. The trim removed 0 bases at V and 4 bases at J, leaving 12 bases unmatched. The CDR3 covers 17 residues. CDR1 ENHRY and CDR2 SYGVKD come from the germline V gene. CDR3 DNA: TGTGCCATCAGTGAGTCGAACTCGCGGGAGCCTATTTACGAGCAGTACTTC. This gives the protein CAISESNSREPIYEQYF.

The chain uses TRBV27 and TRBJ2-3, with TRBD2 matching over 9 bases. There are 17 residues in the CDR3. The trim removed 4 bases at V and 2 bases at J, leaving 10 bases unmatched. Germline lookup yields CDR1 MNHEY and CDR2 SMNVEV (reference sequence). The CDR3 sequence: CASSSLLASGITDTQYF. In DNA form, the CDR3 reads TGTGCCAGCAGTTCCCTGCTGGCTAGCGGGATCACAGATACGCAGTATTTT.

This chain uses TRBV28 with TRBJ2-3; 13 bases are shared with TRBD2. J gave up 5 bases and V 8 bases, and 7 bases lay outside the gene matches. CDR1 is MDHEN, CDR2 SYDVKM, per germline. This CDR3 has 15 amino acids. The CDR3 spells CASYTSGRAVDTQYF. CDR3 sequence (DNA): TGTGCCAGCTACACTAGCGGGAGGGCCGTAGATACGCAGTATTTT.

The rearrangement uses TRBV2 and TRBJ1-1; D possibly corresponds to TRBD1 (5 bases). V dropped 3 bases and J dropped 1 base, with 12 bases sitting between them. Germline assignment: CDR1 SNHLY and CDR2 FYNNEI. The CDR3 has 15 residues. CDR3 sequence (DNA): TGTGCCAGCAGTGACAGGTGGGGGGGGAACACTGAAGCTTTCTTT. Its translation: CASSDRWGGNTEAFF.

In this sample, this clone turned up a few times. The chain recombines TRBV9 with TRBJ2-7, with a weak D call TRBD2 (7 bases). The CDR3 is 18 amino acids. CDR1 is SGDLS and CDR2 is YYNGEE in the germline V gene. V was trimmed by 4 bases and J by 0 bases, leaving 23 bases between them. The CDR3 bases are TGTGCCAGCAGCCCGCGGGGCAGAGAGGGGGGGAACTCCTACGAGCAGTACTTC. Its translation: CASSPRGREGGNSYEQYF.

The V gene is TRBV27, the J gene TRBJ2-7, with a weak D call TRBD2 (6 bases). The CDR3 consists of 15 residues. Germline CDR1 reads MNHEY; CDR2 reads SMNVEV (reference sequence). Trimming removed 5 bases at V and 0 bases at J, with 14 bases between. The CDR3 DNA follows: TGTGCCAGCAGTCAGGCAGCGGGCCTCTCCTACGAGCAGTACTTC. Amino acids: CASSQAAGLSYEQYF.

The sample holds one count of this clone. The chain has TRBV5-4 and TRBJ1-1; 8 bases are shared with TRBD1. Looked up from germline, CDR1 is SGHNT and CDR2 is YYREEE (reference sequence). The V and J ends lost 7 bases and 1 base, in that order; junction bases with no gene match: 15. The CDR3 contains 17 residues. CDR3 nucleotides: TGTGCCAGCTTCTCAGGGGGCCCTGCGGGTGAGAACACTGAAGCTTTCTTT. This encodes CASFSGGPAGENTEAFF.

DNA for the CDR3: TGCGCCAGCAGCCGGCGCCTACTAGCTCCTAGGATAGGCGAGCAGTTCTTC. This gives the protein CASSRRLLAPRIGEQFF. V is TRBV4-3 and J is TRBJ2-1; the D gene is possibly TRBD2 (6 bases). Trimming pared 4 bases from V and 10 bases from J, leaving 26 bases between. CDR3 length: 17 residues. From germline, CDR1 is LGHNA and CDR2 YSLEER.

J is TRBJ2-3 and V is TRBV27, with 13 positions matching TRBD2. The CDR3 contains 19 residues. CDR1 MNHEY and CDR2 SMNVEV come from the germline V gene (reference sequence). V lost 4 bases to trimming and J lost 6 bases; unmatched junction nucleotides: 16. The CDR3: CASSSLRLAGGTFTDTQYF. The CDR3 nucleotides read TGTGCCAGCAGTTCCCTACGACTAGCGGGAGGTACCTTCACGGATACGCAGTATTTT.

CDR3 DNA: TGTGCCAGCAGTCGGGACACGGGATCGCTCTATGGCTACACCTTC. Translating gives CASSRDTGSLYGYTF. The chain joins TRBV28 to TRBJ1-2; a possible D gene is TRBD1 (6 bases). This CDR3 region has 15 residues. V was trimmed by 5 bases and J by 4 bases, leaving 17 bases between them. Germline CDR1 reads MDHEN; CDR2 reads SYDVKM.

This chain links TRBV27 with TRBJ2-7, with D tentatively TRBD2 (5 bases). V lost 4 bases to trimming and J lost 4 bases, with 20 bases between them. CDR1 and CDR2 from the germline V gene are MNHEY and SMNVEV (reference sequence). CDR3 length: 16 residues. The CDR3 bases are TGTGCCAGCAGTTCGACTCTACAGAGGGTAGGATACGAGCAGTACTTC. Amino acids: CASSSTLQRVGYEQYF.

A single count supports this clone. V and J are TRBV5-5 and TRBJ2-5; 7 nucleotides match TRBD2. V trimming: 0 bases; J trimming: 5 bases; junction bases outside the gene matches: 7. This CDR3 has 15 residues. Germline CDR1 is SGHKS and CDR2 is YYEKEE (reference sequence). CDR3 bases: TGTGCCAGCAGCTTGGACCGGGGGGACCGGGAGACCCAGTACTTC. Amino acids: CASSLDRGDRETQYF.

This clone appeared a single time. This chain connects TRBV2 to TRBJ2-3; D unresolved. CDR3 length: 13 residues. V was pared by 4 bases and J by 3 bases, with 8 bases between. Per the germline V gene, CDR1 is SNHLY and CDR2 is FYNNEI. The CDR3 bases are TGTGCCAGCAGTGGAGAGGCAACAGATACGCAGTATTTT. Translated: CASSGEATDTQYF.

The chain employs TRBV11-2 and TRBJ2-5; D gene ambiguous. The CDR3 covers 14 residues. Trimming pared 0 bases from V and 1 base from J, leaving 6 bases between. Germline V lookup: CDR1 SGHAT, CDR2 FQNNGV. The CDR3 sequence: CASSLDPGQETQYF. Here the CDR3 DNA reads TGTGCCAGCAGCTTAGATCCGGGCCAAGAGACCCAGTACTTC.

The V call is TRBV4-1, the J call TRBJ2-5; 8 bases map to TRBD2. The V and J ends lost 5 bases and 8 bases, in that order; junction bases with no gene match: 13. This CDR3 has 15 residues. Germline V gene data show CDR1 as MGHRA and CDR2 as YSYEKL. The CDR3 bases are TGCGCCAGCAGCAACTTACTAGCGGCGGAGACTACCCAGTACTTC. Translated: CASSNLLAAETTQYF.

The chain is built from TRBV6-6 and TRBJ1-2, with 9 positions matching TRBD1. This CDR3 region has 15 residues. Per the germline V gene, CDR1 is MNHNY and CDR2 is SVGAGI (reference sequence). Losses at the gene ends were 8 bases for V and 7 bases for J; bases not matched to a gene: 14. The CDR3 coding sequence is TGTGCCAGCCCTACACCGGGACAGGGTGTACCTGGCTACACCTTC. Translation gives CASPTPGQGVPGYTF.

The rearrangement links TRBV28 to TRBJ1-5; 10 bases align to TRBD1. Looked up from germline, CDR1 is MDHEN and CDR2 is SYDVKM. CDR3 length: 15 residues. V lost 5 bases, J lost 5 bases, and 6 bases stayed unmatched. The CDR3: CASSRDRGFDQPQHF. CDR3 nucleotides: TGTGCCAGCAGTCGGGACAGGGGTTTCGATCAGCCCCAGCATTTT.